The 18 T cell receptor beta chains presented below share a single source sample, sequenced in a study of shared clonotypes between healthy human individuals. Naive CD8 cells lacked CD45RO and underwent positive selection for CCR7, leaving out terminally differentiated effector memory CD45RA+ cells. Assay: immunoSEQ multiplex PCR; the TCRdb copy retains only in-frame clones and omits some. Here the sample spans around 2,000,000 clones, about 94% being singletons. What was sequenced was naive CD8+ T cells sorted from blood. These receptors were taken from a man in his late teens or twenties in good health.

The genes are TRBV5-4 and TRBJ2-5, with a possible D match to TRBD1 (6 bases). From germline, CDR1 is SGHNT and CDR2 YYREEE (reference sequence). V gave up 4 bases and J gave up 3 bases, with 13 bases separating them. The CDR3 consists of 14 residues. The CDR3 nucleotides are TGTGCCAGCAGCCCTCCGGGACAAGAAGAGACCCAGTACTTC. Translated: CASSPPGQEETQYF.

V gene TRBV4-2 combines with J gene TRBJ2-3; 11 bases map to TRBD2. Germline V gene lookup returns CDR1 LGHNA and CDR2 YNFKEQ. This CDR3 spans 17 amino acids. V was pared by 0 bases and J by 4 bases, with 6 bases of the junction left unmatched. The CDR3 reads CASSQEGSGGEADTQYF. CDR3 nucleotides: TGTGCCAGCAGCCAAGAGGGTAGCGGGGGGGAGGCAGATACGCAGTATTTT.

V is TRBV6-5 and J is TRBJ2-3, with D unresolved. The length of the CDR3 is 16 residues. Germline loops: CDR1 MNHEY, CDR2 SVGAGI. Trimming left V 3 bases short and J 0 bases short, with 13 bases between. The DNA for the CDR3 is TGTGCCAGCAGTTATACCGGCGTGACTAGCACAGATACGCAGTATTTT. Amino acid sequence: CASSYTGVTSTDTQYF.

The chain uses TRBV28 and TRBJ2-5, with 10 bases matching TRBD1. The germline CDR1 and CDR2 sequences are MDHEN and SYDVKM. This CDR3 region has 14 residues. Trimming took 8 bases from V and 1 from J; bases not matched to a gene: 4. This CDR3 reads CASAGTGAQETQYF. The CDR3 DNA reads TGTGCCAGCGCCGGGACAGGGGCCCAAGAGACCCAGTACTTC.

The chain carries TRBV5-7 and TRBJ2-7; no clear D. TRBV5-7 carries the ORF label, with uncertain function. The V end lost 0 bases, the J end lost 6 bases, and 10 bases lay between the germline ends. The length of the CDR3 is 13 residues. The CDR3 bases are TGTGCCAGCAGCTTGGTAGGAGTCTGCGAGCAGTACTTC. Its protein product is CASSLVGVCEQYF.

The rearrangement uses TRBV5-4 and TRBJ2-5; 7 bases are shared with TRBD1. Germline values: CDR1 SGHNT, CDR2 YYREEE (reference sequence). This CDR3 region has 15 residues. J gave up 2 bases and V 3 bases, and 7 bases lay outside the gene matches. The CDR3 region is CASSSDWDSQETQYF. In DNA, the CDR3 is TGTGCCAGCAGCTCCGATTGGGACAGTCAAGAGACCCAGTACTTC.

The chain employs TRBV2 and TRBJ2-5; TRBD2 matches 10 bases. With V trimmed by 8 bases and J by 3 bases, 3 bases remained unmatched. Germline CDR1 SNHLY, CDR2 FYNNEI. CDR3 length: 13 residues. The CDR3 reads CASEGLAEETQYF. The CDR3 coding sequence is TGTGCCAGCGAAGGACTAGCGGAAGAGACCCAGTACTTC.

On this clone itself: The same CDR3 arises from other DNA sequences in this sample as well. The V and J genes are TRBV7-9 and TRBJ2-1; TRBD1 might be the D (6 bases). This CDR3 comprises 15 residues. The V end lost 2 bases, the J end lost 4 bases, and 12 bases lay between the germline ends. Germline V gene lookup returns CDR1 SEHNR and CDR2 FQNEAQ (reference sequence). CDR3 bases: TGTGCCAGCAGCTTACCCAGGGGCGAATACAATGAGCAGTTCTTC. Translating gives CASSLPRGEYNEQFF.

The chain recombines TRBV29-1 with TRBJ2-3; D is unresolved. V was clipped by 5 bases and J by 3 bases, with 3 bases between them. CDR1 is SQVTM and CDR2 is ANQGSEA in the germline V gene. The CDR3 has 10 residues. The CDR3 DNA is TGCAGCGTTTTGACAGATACGCAGTATTTT. Translation gives CSVLTDTQYF.

Regarding this clone: Other DNA sequences in this specimen translate into the identical CDR3. J is TRBJ2-5 and V is TRBV11-2; TRBD1 matches at 7 bases. Germline CDR1 and CDR2: SGHAT and FQNNGV. The V gene end was trimmed by 1 base and the J gene end by 5 bases; junction bases not matched to a gene: 4. The CDR3 is made up of 14 amino acids. CDR3 in DNA: TGTGCCAGCAGCTTAGGAGGGACAGTTGAGACCCAGTACTTC. Translation gives CASSLGGTVETQYF.

A single count supports this clone. This sequence joins TRBV2 and TRBJ2-6; D possibly corresponds to TRBD2 (5 bases). CDR1 SNHLY and CDR2 FYNNEI come from the germline V gene. CDR3 length equals 16 residues. The V gene lost 8 bases and the J gene lost 0 bases, with 14 bases spanning the gap. The CDR3 region is CASSGRLSSGANVLTF. The CDR3 DNA follows: TGTGCCAGCTCCGGCAGACTATCCTCTGGGGCCAACGTCCTGACTTTC.

The V gene is TRBV27, the J gene TRBJ1-6, with 7 bases identical to TRBD1. The CDR3 covers 14 residues. V lost 5 bases and J lost 8; bases outside the gene matches: 6. Germline values: CDR1 MNHEY, CDR2 SMNVEV (reference sequence). CDR3 amino acids: CASSIQGSDSPLHF. The CDR3 bases are TGTGCCAGCAGTATACAGGGGTCGGATTCACCCCTCCACTTT.

The chain uses TRBV19 and TRBJ2-2; D is possibly TRBD1 (7 bases). CDR1 is LNHDA, CDR2 SQIVND, per germline (reference sequence). Deletions cut 3 bases from V and 4 bases from J, with 12 bases between. This CDR3 comprises 15 residues. The CDR3 loop reads CASSMEGAITGELFF. In nucleotides, the CDR3 is TGTGCCAGTAGTATGGAGGGGGCGATCACCGGGGAGCTGTTTTTT.

The rearrangement joins TRBV4-1 to TRBJ1-2; D gene uncertain. Trimming shortened V by 4 bases and J by 4 bases, and 13 bases separated the two germline ends. CDR3 length equals 14 residues. Looked up from germline, CDR1 is MGHRA and CDR2 is YSYEKL. The CDR3 bases are TGCGCCAGCAGCCGTCTCCTAGAGGGCTATGGCTACACCTTC. This gives the protein CASSRLLEGYGYTF.

The chain carries TRBV27 and TRBJ1-2; 10 bases align to TRBD1. Trimming took 5 bases from V and 8 from J; bases not matched to a gene: 11. From germline, CDR1 is MNHEY and CDR2 SMNVEV (reference sequence). The CDR3 consists of 15 residues. The CDR3 coding sequence is TGTGCCAGCAGTGACCGGGACAGGGGAATCGGCGGCTACACCTTC. As protein: CASSDRDRGIGGYTF.

This clone occurred once. The chain is built from TRBV19 and TRBJ1-4; maybe TRBD1 (5 bases). Germline V gene data show CDR1 as LNHDA and CDR2 as SQIVND (reference sequence). V lost 6 bases, J lost 4 bases, and 12 bases lay in between. The CDR3 totals 14 residues. The chain's CDR3 is CASSGTPFNEKLFF. In DNA form, the CDR3 reads TGTGCCAGTAGCGGGACTCCCTTTAATGAAAAACTGTTTTTT.

This rearrangement joins TRBV2 to TRBJ2-2; the D is unclear. The CDR3 consists of 17 residues. The germline V gene encodes CDR1 SNHLY and CDR2 FYNNEI. Trimming removed 0 bases from V and 2 bases from J, with 13 bases in between. This CDR3 is CASSEARARPNTGELFF. The DNA for the CDR3 is TGTGCCAGCAGTGAAGCGCGAGCCAGGCCTAACACCGGGGAGCTGTTTTTT.

The chain carries TRBV2 and TRBJ1-2; a possible D gene is TRBD1 (6 bases). Germline CDR1 SNHLY, CDR2 FYNNEI. Trimming took 8 bases from V and 7 from J, leaving 20 bases between them. The CDR3 has 14 residues. The CDR3 here is CASGGIGGSGGYTF. The CDR3 DNA reads as TGTGCCAGCGGAGGTATAGGGGGTAGTGGTGGCTACACCTTC.